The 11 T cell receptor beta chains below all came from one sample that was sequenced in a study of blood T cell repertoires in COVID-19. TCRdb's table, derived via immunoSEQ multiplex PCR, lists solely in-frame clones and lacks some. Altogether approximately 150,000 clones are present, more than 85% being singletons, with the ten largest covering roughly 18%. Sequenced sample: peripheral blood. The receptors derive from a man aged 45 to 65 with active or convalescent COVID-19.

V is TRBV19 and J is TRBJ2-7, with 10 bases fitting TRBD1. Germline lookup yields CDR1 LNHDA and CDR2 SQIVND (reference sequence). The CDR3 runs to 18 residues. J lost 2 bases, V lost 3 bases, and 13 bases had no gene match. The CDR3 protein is CASSIFGTGVQVPYEQYF. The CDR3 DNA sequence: TGTGCCAGTAGTATTTTCGGGACAGGGGTCCAGGTCCCCTACGAGCAGTACTTC.

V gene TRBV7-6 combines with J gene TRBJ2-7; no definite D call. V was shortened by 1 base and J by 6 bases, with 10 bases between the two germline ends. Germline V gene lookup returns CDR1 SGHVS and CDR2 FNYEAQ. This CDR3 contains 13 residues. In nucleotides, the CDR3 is TGTGCCAGCAGCTTAGTGTCAGATGGCGAGCAGTACTTC. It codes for CASSLVSDGEQYF.

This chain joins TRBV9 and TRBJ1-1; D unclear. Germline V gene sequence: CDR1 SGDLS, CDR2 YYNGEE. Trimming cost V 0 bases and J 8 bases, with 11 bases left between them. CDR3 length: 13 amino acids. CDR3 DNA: TGTGCCAGCAGCGTAGACGAGAATTTGGAAGCTTTCTTT. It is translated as CASSVDENLEAFF.

The CDR3: CASSLGETVAYEQYF. The CDR3 DNA follows: TGTGCCAGCAGCTTGGGAGAGACAGTCGCCTACGAGCAGTACTTC. The rearrangement joins TRBV5-5 to TRBJ2-7; D possibly corresponds to TRBD1 (5 bases). Trimming removed 0 bases from V and 2 bases from J, with 12 bases in between. This CDR3 is 15 amino acids long. Per germline, CDR1 SGHKS and CDR2 YYEKEE (reference sequence).

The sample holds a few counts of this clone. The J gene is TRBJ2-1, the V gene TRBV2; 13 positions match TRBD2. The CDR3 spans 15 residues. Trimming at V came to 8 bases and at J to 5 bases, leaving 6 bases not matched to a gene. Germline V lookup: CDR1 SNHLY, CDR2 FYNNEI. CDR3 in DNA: TGTGCCAGCCGGACTAGCGGGGGCGAGAACAATGAGCAGTTCTTC. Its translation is CASRTSGGENNEQFF.

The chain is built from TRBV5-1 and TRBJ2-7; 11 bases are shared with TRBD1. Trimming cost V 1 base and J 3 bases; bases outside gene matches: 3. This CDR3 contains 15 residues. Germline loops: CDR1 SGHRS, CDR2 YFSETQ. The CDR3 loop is CASSLWGTGGYEQYF. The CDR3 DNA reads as TGCGCCAGCAGCTTGTGGGGGACAGGGGGCTACGAGCAGTACTTC.

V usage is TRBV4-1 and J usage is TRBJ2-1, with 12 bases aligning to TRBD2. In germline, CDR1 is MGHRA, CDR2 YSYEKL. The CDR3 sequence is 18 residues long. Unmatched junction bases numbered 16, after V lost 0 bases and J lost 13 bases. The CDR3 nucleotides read TGCGCCAGCAGCCAAGATCTTTCGCCGGGACTAGCGGGCCCTCTCCAGTTCTTC. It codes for CASSQDLSPGLAGPLQFF.

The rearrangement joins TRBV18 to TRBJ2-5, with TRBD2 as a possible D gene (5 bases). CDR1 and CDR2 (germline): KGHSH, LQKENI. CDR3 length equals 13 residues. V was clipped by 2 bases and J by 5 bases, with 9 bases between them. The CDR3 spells CASSPGQRETQYF. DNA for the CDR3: TGTGCCAGCTCACCAGGTCAGCGGGAGACCCAGTACTTC.

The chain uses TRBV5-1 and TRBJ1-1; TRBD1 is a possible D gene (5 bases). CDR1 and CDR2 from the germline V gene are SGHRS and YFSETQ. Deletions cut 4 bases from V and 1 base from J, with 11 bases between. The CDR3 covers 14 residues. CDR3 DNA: TGCGCCAGCAGCCCAGCAGGACAGAACACTGAAGCTTTCTTT. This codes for CASSPAGQNTEAFF.

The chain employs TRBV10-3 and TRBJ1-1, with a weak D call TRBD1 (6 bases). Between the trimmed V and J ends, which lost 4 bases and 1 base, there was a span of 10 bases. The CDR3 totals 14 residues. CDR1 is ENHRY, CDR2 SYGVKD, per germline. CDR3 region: CAISGDTTNTEAFF. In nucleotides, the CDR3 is TGTGCCATCAGTGGGGACACGACGAACACTGAAGCTTTCTTT.

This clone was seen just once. CDR3 bases: TGCAGTGCTGCGGTGGATTCACCCCTCCACTTT. This sequence encodes CSAAVDSPLHF. The rearrangement joins TRBV20-1 to TRBJ1-6; D not resolved. Germline-derived CDR1 and CDR2 are DFQATT and SNEGSKA (reference sequence). V lost 5 bases, J lost 8 bases, and 7 bases lay in between. The CDR3 covers 11 residues.